This T cell receptor (beta chain) derives from a study of spatial heterogeneity in lung cancer. Study observations and caveats: Among blood samples, ubiquitous expanded tumor TCRs appeared more at resection than at follow-up.

In germline, CDR1 is SGHKS, CDR2 YYEKEE (reference sequence). V shed 4 bases and J shed 6 bases, with 17 bases lying between them. This CDR3 has 15 residues. Only a few counts were recorded for this clonotype. Its cognate antigen is unknown. Every TCR cDNA molecule bore a unique molecular identifier. Each CDR3 protein gets one entry after TCRdb re-called the 5' RACE reads with MiXCR. The table shows tens of thousands of distinct CDR3 sequences, with less than 9.5% occurring only once. The time point denotes: sample taken at primary tumor resection. The 72 donors had untreated early-stage non-small cell lung cancer. The input material, whole RNA from tumor, nontumor lung or frozen PBMC, was sequenced unsorted.

Specimen: PBMCs, collected at surgery. The TCR comes from a female donor with early-stage non-small cell lung cancer. The chain joins TRBV5-5 to TRBJ2-1, with D perhaps matching TRBD1 (5 bases). The CDR3 DNA reads TGTGCCAGCAGCCCCCGTGACAGCGATACCAATGAGCAGTTCTTC. Translating gives CASSPRDSDTNEQFF.